What follows describes a single T cell receptor beta chain. This specimen belongs to a study of blood T cell repertoires in COVID-19. Repertoires were generated with immunoSEQ multiplex PCR, while TCRdb's copy carries only in-frame clones and drops some. The repertoire holds about 88,000 clones, with 75% to 90% as singletons. The CDR3 length is 17 residues. With 0 bases clipped from V and 8 bases from J, the junction kept 14 bases outside the gene matches. Germline CDR1 SGHRS, CDR2 YFSETQ. The receptor's source is a human donor in a cohort sampled during active COVID-19. Sequencing used peripheral blood. The rearrangement joins TRBV5-1 to TRBJ2-1; 7 nucleotides match TRBD2. CDR3 nucleotide sequence: TGCGCCAGCAGCTTGGGGGCGGGGGAGTTACCTCGGGATGAGCAGTTCTTC. It codes for CASSLGAGELPRDEQFF.